Listed below are T cell receptor beta chains from one sample, sequenced in a study of Graves' ophthalmopathy and Graves' hyperthyroidism. One entry per CDR3 protein, called by TCRdb with MiXCR from the multiplex PCR reads. The table lists 600,000 to 650,000 distinct CDR3 sequences, 22% of them singletons. The sample comprised peripheral blood. The receptors stem from a woman aged 18-35 years with stable Graves' hyperthyroidism. Some clones in this sample may be carry-over from other donors' samples. Both conserved end residues are part of each CDR3. The D gene is left open where the match is weak. Size values are once, few and many counts, or a class for expanded clones, and some rows have none.

len	abundance	v_gene	j_gene	d_gene	CDR3nt	CDR3aa
15	many	TRBV12-3/TRBV12-4	TRBJ1-3	.	TGTGCCAGCACCCACGGGGGCTCGAGTGGAAACACCATATATTTT	CASTHGGSSGNTIYF
14	few	TRBV18	TRBJ1-2	TRBD1	TGTGCCAGCTCATTCAGACAGGGTGACTATGGCTACACCTTC	CASSFRQGDYGYTF
12	.	TRBV6-1	TRBJ1-1	.	TGTGCCAGCAGTATTAAAGCCACTGAAGCTTTCTTT	CASSIKATEAFF
12	.	TRBV6-2/TRBV6-3	TRBJ2-4	.	TGTGCCAGCAGTTACTATACGGGCATTCAGTACTTC	CASSYYTGIQYF
15	.	TRBV3-1	TRBJ1-6	.	TGTGCCAGCACCCCTACCCAGGGGTCAGGTTCACCCCTCCACTTT	CASTPTQGSGSPLHF
15	many	TRBV7-2	TRBJ1-1	.	TGTGCCAGCAGCTTAGTCGGGGGAAAGAACACTGAAGCTTTCTTT	CASSLVGGKNTEAFF
17	.	TRBV2	TRBJ2-4	TRBD2	TGTGCCACCAGTGTTCTAGCGGGGGAGCGGAGCAAAAACATTCAGTACTTC	CATSVLAGERSKNIQYF
15	many	TRBV27	TRBJ2-7	.	TGTGCCAGCAGTTTTAATCTGGGAACCTCCTACGAGCAGTACTTC	CASSFNLGTSYEQYF
13	many	TRBV4-2	TRBJ1-6	.	TGTGCCAGCAGCCCCCTTCAATTTTCACCCCTCCACTTT	CASSPLQFSPLHF
14	.	TRBV12-3/TRBV12-4	TRBJ2-7	TRBD1	TGTGCCAGCAGTGTCGGACAGGGCGGCGACGAGCAGTACTTC	CASSVGQGGDEQYF
13	.	TRBV3-1	TRBJ2-7	.	TGTGCCAGCAGCCAAGTTCCCTCGCGCGAGCAGTACTTC	CASSQVPSREQYF
15	many	TRBV11-2	TRBJ1-1	.	TGTGCCAGCAGCTCACCTGGGGGGGACAACACTGAAGCTTTCTTT	CASSSPGGDNTEAFF
15	many	TRBV27	TRBJ1-5	TRBD1	TGTGCCAGCAGTCCACAGGGGATCGGCAATCAGCCCCAGCATTTT	CASSPQGIGNQPQHF
15	many	TRBV12-3/TRBV12-4	TRBJ1-2	.	TGTGCCAGCAGTTTAAGCTCTGGTTTGGACTATGGCTACACCTTC	CASSLSSGLDYGYTF
14	many	TRBV12-3/TRBV12-4	TRBJ1-2	.	TGTGCCAGCAGAACGGGACTGATTAACTATGGCTACACCTTC	CASRTGLINYGYTF
14	many	TRBV20-1	TRBJ2-7	.	TGCAGTGCTAGAGTCGGTGGGAGCGAGGGCGAGCAGTACTTC	CSARVGGSEGEQYF
14	.	TRBV6-2/TRBV6-3	TRBJ1-2	.	TGTGCCAGCAGATTAGGGTTGGGGGCGGATGGCTACACCTTC	CASRLGLGADGYTF
14	many	TRBV2	TRBJ2-3	.	TGTGCCAGCAAAGGGGACACTAACACAGATACGCAGTATTTT	CASKGDTNTDTQYF
16	few	TRBV7-3	TRBJ2-4	.	TGTGCCAGCAGGTTTACAGGGTACGAAGCCAAAAACATTCAGTACTTC	CASRFTGYEAKNIQYF
16	many	TRBV9	TRBJ2-7	TRBD1	TGTGCCAGCAGCGTTAGGAGAGACAGGGAGCTGGACGAGCAGTACTTC	CASSVRRDRELDEQYF
16	.	TRBV24-1	TRBJ2-5	TRBD2	TGTGCCACCAGTGATAAGGCGGGAGGGGACCAAGAGACCCAGTACTTC	CATSDKAGGDQETQYF
15	few	TRBV5-8	TRBJ1-1	.	TGTGCCAGCAACCGCCTTGGACGGATGAACACTGAAGCTTTCTTT	CASNRLGRMNTEAFF
12	many	TRBV28	TRBJ1-1	.	TGTGCCAGCAGTTTATTGGGGAGGGAAGCTTTCTTT	CASSLLGREAFF
15	many	TRBV28	TRBJ2-2	.	TGTGCCAGCAGTTTTAGGGGTTCAGCGAGCGGGGAGCTGTTTTTT	CASSFRGSASGELFF
14	few	TRBV18	TRBJ2-2	.	TGTGCCAGCTCACCACGGGGGAAAGGCGGGGAGCTGTTTTTT	CASSPRGKGGELFF
15	once	TRBV18	TRBJ1-1	.	TGTGCCAGCTCACCAGGGTACGACAGGAACACTGAAGCTTTCTTT	CASSPGYDRNTEAFF
14	.	TRBV28	TRBJ2-5	.	TGTGCCAGCAGCGTCCCCTGGGTTCAAGAGACCCAGTACTTC	CASSVPWVQETQYF
13	few	TRBV18	TRBJ2-5	.	TGTGCCAGCTCAAAACAGGGCTCGGAGACCCAGTACTTC	CASSKQGSETQYF
15	many	TRBV24-1	TRBJ2-5	.	TGTGCCACCAGTGATTCGACAGCATACCAAGAGACCCAGTACTTC	CATSDSTAYQETQYF
15	many	TRBV11-3	TRBJ2-5	TRBD2	TGTGCCAGCAGCTCTAGCGGGATCGGAGGAGAGACCCAGTACTTC	CASSSSGIGGETQYF
15	many	TRBV12-3/TRBV12-4	TRBJ1-5	.	TGTGCCAGCAGTCCAACCGGACGGTTCAATCAGCCCCAGCATTTT	CASSPTGRFNQPQHF
13	many	TRBV10-2	TRBJ1-1	.	TGCGCCAGCAGCCCCAGGGCCGACACTGAAGCTTTCTTT	CASSPRADTEAFF
14	few	TRBV6-5	TRBJ1-5	.	TGTGCCAGCAGTTACGAAGGGAGCAATCAGCCCCAGCATTTT	CASSYEGSNQPQHF
15	many	TRBV27	TRBJ1-1	TRBD1	TGTGCCAGCAGGCTTAATCGGGACAGTCGGACTGAAGCTTTCTTT	CASRLNRDSRTEAFF
13	many	TRBV2	TRBJ1-5	.	TGTGCCAGCACGGCTGGTGGCAATCAGCCCCAGCATTTT	CASTAGGNQPQHF
15	.	TRBV6-1	TRBJ2-4	TRBD1	TGTGCCAGCACCCGGGACAGGGGAGGCAAAAACATTCAGTACTTC	CASTRDRGGKNIQYF
14	.	TRBV15	TRBJ1-2	.	TGTGCCACCAGCAGTGACCCGGGGGGCTATGGCTACACCTTC	CATSSDPGGYGYTF
16	many	TRBV6-5	TRBJ2-7	.	TGTGCCAGCAGTTACTCCCACGGGACCCCCAACTACGAGCAGTACTTC	CASSYSHGTPNYEQYF
14	many	TRBV7-2	TRBJ2-5	.	TGTGCCAGCAGCTTAAATATCGGGTCAGAGACCCAGTACTTC	CASSLNIGSETQYF
13	.	TRBV27	TRBJ2-7	.	TGTGCCAGCAGGAAGGCAGGGTCCTACGAGCAGTACTTC	CASRKAGSYEQYF
15	.	TRBV12-3/TRBV12-4	TRBJ2-1	TRBD2	TGTGCCAGCAGCTCCGAGACTAGCACCCACAATGAGCAGTTCTTC	CASSSETSTHNEQFF
15	many	TRBV6-1	TRBJ2-2	.	TGTGCCAGCAGTGTCAACAAGGGCCACACCGGGGAGCTGTTTTTT	CASSVNKGHTGELFF
15	.	TRBV6-1	TRBJ1-6	.	TGTGCCAGCAGACCCGACAGAACGGATAATTCACCCCTCCACTTT	CASRPDRTDNSPLHF
13	many	TRBV12-3/TRBV12-4	TRBJ1-6	.	TGTGCCAGCAGTTTCTCCCCCAATTCACCCCTCCACTTT	CASSFSPNSPLHF
15	many	TRBV19	TRBJ2-7	.	TGTGCCAGTACCTTATCGGGGAATCTGGCTAACGAGCAGTACTTC	CASTLSGNLANEQYF
14	many	TRBV29-1	TRBJ2-5	TRBD2	TGCAGCGTGGAGACTAGCGGGAGGTACGAGACCCAGTACTTC	CSVETSGRYETQYF
16	once	TRBV10-3	TRBJ2-7	.	TGTGCCATCAGTTCCACAATTAGCGGTTCTGGCTACGAGCAGTACTTC	CAISSTISGSGYEQYF
17	many	TRBV2	TRBJ1-1	.	TGTGCCAGCAGTGATCTTCGGTGGACTGGTCGGGGCACTGAAGCTTTCTTT	CASSDLRWTGRGTEAFF
15	many	TRBV27	TRBJ1-2	TRBD1	TGTGCCAGCAGTATCGGACAGGGATATGGCTATGGCTACACCTTC	CASSIGQGYGYGYTF
20	.	TRBV12-3/TRBV12-4	TRBJ2-5	TRBD2	TGTGCCAGCAGTCCGTTTGGACTAGCGGGGGGCGGCCCATCCCAAGAGACCCAGTACTTC	CASSPFGLAGGGPSQETQYF
16	many	TRBV6-2/TRBV6-3	TRBJ2-6	.	TGTGCCAGCAGTTACCGTCGGGTCTCTGGGGCCAACGTCCTGACTTTC	CASSYRRVSGANVLTF
13	many	TRBV12-3/TRBV12-4	TRBJ2-7	.	TGTGCCAGCAGGGCGGGGGCTGGGTACGAGCAGTACTTC	CASRAGAGYEQYF
13	few	TRBV27	TRBJ2-5	.	TGTGCCAGCAGTTTATCGGGGGCGAAGACCCAGTACTTC	CASSLSGAKTQYF
17	many	TRBV15	TRBJ1-3	.	TGTGCCACCAGCAGAGTTGACGCGGGGGGAACTGGAAACACCATATATTTT	CATSRVDAGGTGNTIYF
14	many	TRBV14	TRBJ1-1	.	TGTGCCAGCAGCCAACAGGGAGGGATCACTGAAGCTTTCTTT	CASSQQGGITEAFF
15	many	TRBV19	TRBJ1-5	.	TGTGCCAGTAGAACCTTGACAGAGCTAAATCAGCCCCAGCATTTT	CASRTLTELNQPQHF